A single sample gave rise to the 29 T cell receptor beta chains below, sequenced in a study of blood T cell repertoires in COVID-19 (dated by TCRdb to the early 2020s). The library relied on the immunoSEQ multiplex PCR assay. In its TCRdb copy, this immuneACCESS table keeps in-frame sequences only and misses some clones. Where compared with another copy, unresolved V genes explain less than half of these, and the others have no known cause. For this sample the table gives about 24,000 clones, of which about nine tenths were detected only once. The ten largest clonotypes hold less than 15% of the sample. What was sequenced was peripheral blood. The receptors originated from a woman of 80 years or more with active or convalescent COVID-19.

This clone was seen a handful of times. The rearrangement uses TRBV29-1 and TRBJ2-3, with no clear D. This CDR3 is 13 amino acids long. Between the trimmed V and J ends, which lost 4 bases and 3 bases, there was a span of 11 bases. Looked up from germline, CDR1 is SQVTM and CDR2 is ANQGSEA. CDR3 sequence: CSVGFGPTDTQYF. CDR3 DNA sequence: TGCAGCGTTGGCTTCGGTCCAACAGATACGCAGTATTTT.

The V call is TRBV27, the J call TRBJ2-3; D is perhaps TRBD1 (5 bases). Germline CDR1 reads MNHEY; CDR2 reads SMNVEV (reference sequence). The CDR3 is made up of 11 amino acids. Trimming removed 4 bases at V and 6 bases at J, with 5 bases between. DNA for the CDR3: TGTGCCAGCAGTTACAGGGATACGCAGTATTTT. Protein sequence: CASSYRDTQYF.

J is TRBJ1-2 and V is TRBV3-1 (or the pseudogene TRBV3-2), with D possibly TRBD1 on 5 matching bases. Germline CDR1 LGHDT, CDR2 YNNKEL (reference sequence). The CDR3 has 17 amino acids. Trimming removed 0 bases from V and 5 bases from J, with 19 bases in between. The DNA of the CDR3 is TGTGCCAGCAGCCAAGATCCCCCGGGGGTAGAGGGGTATGGCTACACCTTC. As protein: CASSQDPPGVEGYGYTF.

The V call is TRBV9, the J call TRBJ1-5, with D possibly being TRBD1 (6 bases). Germline loops: CDR1 SGDLS, CDR2 YYNGEE. The CDR3 spans 15 residues. Deletions cut 2 bases from V and 5 bases from J, with 14 bases between. CDR3 bases: TGTGCCAGCAGCGTCGGGGGGGGGCTAGATCAGCCCCAGCATTTT. It encodes CASSVGGGLDQPQHF.

This rearrangement joins TRBV3-1 (or the pseudogene TRBV3-2) to TRBJ1-2; D may be TRBD1 (5 bases). Germline lookup yields CDR1 LGHDT and CDR2 YNNKEL (reference sequence). This CDR3 comprises 14 residues. V lost 0 bases to trimming and J lost 8 bases, with 13 bases between them. The CDR3 DNA reads TGTGCCAGCAGCCAAGATCTCCGGCAGGGCGGCTACACCTTC. Protein product: CASSQDLRQGGYTF.

The chain carries TRBV27 and TRBJ2-7, with a tentative D call TRBD2 (6 bases). Germline CDR1 is MNHEY and CDR2 is SMNVEV (reference sequence). Deletions cut 6 bases from V and 1 base from J, with 22 bases between. The CDR3 contains 17 residues. In DNA form, the CDR3 reads TGTGCCAGCAGGCCCCCGCCCGGCGGGGCGCTATCCTACGAGCAGTACTTC. Translated: CASRPPPGGALSYEQYF.

The chain carries TRBV6-6 and TRBJ1-1; D is possibly TRBD1 (5 bases). The CDR3 runs to 17 residues. The V end was cut by 5 bases, the J end by 2 bases, with 21 bases between. Per germline, CDR1 MNHNY and CDR2 SVGAGI (reference sequence). DNA for the CDR3: TGTGCCAGCAGTCCAAGTCCCCACGACAGAACTAACACTGAAGCTTTCTTT. This encodes CASSPSPHDRTNTEAFF.

The rearrangement uses TRBV19 and TRBJ1-6; no clear D gene. V was trimmed by 1 base and J by 6 bases, leaving 13 bases between them. Per the germline V gene, CDR1 is LNHDA and CDR2 is SQIVND (reference sequence). This CDR3 is 16 amino acids long. The chain's CDR3 is CASSIAFTGSNSPLHF. Here the CDR3 DNA reads TGTGCCAGTAGTATAGCTTTCACGGGAAGTAATTCACCCCTCCACTTT.

The chain employs TRBV18 and TRBJ1-5; 8 positions agree with TRBD1. This CDR3 region has 17 residues. Germline values: CDR1 KGHSH, CDR2 LQKENI. V lost 3 bases and J lost 5; bases outside the gene matches: 12. This CDR3 reads CASSPRPSGTGDQPQHF. The CDR3 coding sequence is TGTGCCAGCTCACCTCGTCCGTCCGGGACAGGTGATCAGCCCCAGCATTTT.

The CDR3 DNA follows: TGTGCCAGCAGCTTCAGCGGGAGGCAAGAGACCCAGTACTTC. This codes for CASSFSGRQETQYF. The V and J genes are TRBV3-1 (or the pseudogene TRBV3-2) and TRBJ2-5, with 9 bases identical to TRBD2. Per germline, CDR1 LGHDT and CDR2 YNNKEL (reference sequence). There are 14 residues in the CDR3. V was pared by 5 bases and J by 2 bases, with 3 bases of the junction left unmatched.

J is TRBJ2-2 and V is TRBV24-1; TRBD1 agrees at 12 bases. The germline gives CDR1 KGHDR, CDR2 SFDVKD. CDR3 length: 22 residues. After removal of 1 base from V and 5 bases from J, the junction contained 19 bases not matched to a gene. The CDR3 here is CATSDLGYPPRDRGRRTGELFF. CDR3 DNA: TGTGCCACCAGTGATTTAGGATACCCCCCCAGGGACAGGGGGCGAAGGACCGGGGAGCTGTTTTTT.

This clone has more than one count but fewer than ten. The CDR3 loop is CSVEPGVLGTEAFF. For the CDR3, the DNA is TGCAGCGTTGAACCCGGGGTCCTGGGCACTGAAGCTTTCTTT. V usage is TRBV29-1 and J usage is TRBJ1-1; no firm D call. The CDR3 covers 14 residues. The ends were cut back, 2 bases at V and 4 bases at J, with 14 bases in the middle. Germline V gives CDR1 SQVTM, CDR2 ANQGSEA. The whole variable domain, remainder taken from reference TRBV29-1 and TRBJ1-1, is SAVISQKPSRDICQRGTSLTIQCQVDSQVTMMFWYRQQPGQSLTLIATANQGSEATYESGFVIDKFPISRPNLTFSTLTVSNMSPEDSSIYLCSVEPGVLGTEAFFGQGTRLTVV.

The chain uses TRBV14 and TRBJ2-2; no clear D gene. Between the trimmed V and J ends, which lost 4 bases and 0 bases, there was a span of 15 bases. The CDR3 is made up of 17 amino acids. Per germline, CDR1 SGHDN and CDR2 FVKESK. CDR3 coding DNA: TGTGCCAGCAGCCCTAGGTCCGCCCGAGCGAACACCGGGGAGCTGTTTTTT. Translation gives CASSPRSARANTGELFF.

The CDR3 DNA sequence: TGCGCCAGCAGTGGGACAACCGGGACAGCGTTTGAAAAACTGTTTTTT. It codes for CASSGTTGTAFEKLFF. The V and J genes are TRBV10-2 and TRBJ1-4; TRBD1 agrees at 7 bases. CDR3 size: 16 residues. CDR1 and CDR2 from the germline V gene are WSHSY and SAAADI. Trimming cost V 4 bases and J 7 bases; bases outside gene matches: 12.

This sequence joins TRBV7-9 and TRBJ1-2; D gene uncertain. The CDR3 has 15 amino acids. The germline V and J ends were trimmed by 4 bases and 1 base, with 13 bases remaining between them. The germline CDR1 and CDR2 sequences are SEHNR and FQNEAQ (reference sequence). The CDR3 region has the DNA TGTGCCAGCAGCTCATCTGGCAGGAATAACTATGGCTACACCTTC. Translating it yields CASSSSGRNNYGYTF.

The chain combines TRBV16 with TRBJ1-2; D is perhaps TRBD1 (5 bases). Trimming shortened V by 4 bases and J by 4 bases, and 16 bases separated the two germline ends. The CDR3 is 15 residues long. Germline V gene data show CDR1 as KGHSY and CDR2 as FQNENV. The CDR3, as DNA: TGTGCCAGCAGCCCACCCCGCGGGGCCGGCTATGGCTACACCTTC. It yields the protein CASSPPRGAGYGYTF.

V gene TRBV27 combines with J gene TRBJ2-5, with D possibly TRBD1 on 5 matching bases. CDR3 size: 14 residues. V gave up 5 bases and J gave up 4 bases, with 14 bases separating them. The germline V gene encodes CDR1 MNHEY and CDR2 SMNVEV (reference sequence). CDR3 sequence: CASSRQAGSETQYF. CDR3 sequence (DNA): TGTGCCAGCAGTCGTCAGGCAGGGTCAGAGACCCAGTACTTC.

The chain combines TRBV7-2 with TRBJ2-7; 7 nucleotides agree with TRBD2. The CDR3 spans 17 residues. V lost 0 bases, J lost 2 bases, and 10 bases stayed unmatched. Germline assignment: CDR1 SGHTA and CDR2 FQGNSA. For the CDR3, the DNA is TGTGCCAGCAGCTTAGCGGGGATTTCGGGAGGCCCCTACGAGCAGTACTTC. Protein: CASSLAGISGGPYEQYF.

This sequence joins TRBV11-3 and TRBJ1-2; D may be TRBD1 (5 bases). Germline loops: CDR1 SGHNT, CDR2 YENEEA. V was cut by 0 bases and J by 3 bases, with 14 bases left in between. The CDR3 runs 16 residues. The CDR3 spells CASSLEGRGGHYGYTF. CDR3 coding DNA: TGTGCCAGCAGCTTAGAGGGGCGCGGTGGGCACTATGGCTACACCTTC. The entire variable domain, with the rest obtained from reference TRBV11-3 and TRBJ1-2, is as follows: EAGVVQSPRYKIIEKKQPVAFWCNPISGHNTLYWYLQNLGQGPELLIRYENEEAVDDSQLPKDRFSAERLKGVDSTLKIQPAELGDSAVYLCASSLEGRGGHYGYTFGSGTRLTVV.

The chain couples TRBV24-1 to TRBJ2-5, with 9 bases fitting TRBD1. Germline assignment: CDR1 KGHDR and CDR2 SFDVKD. This CDR3 is 17 amino acids long. Trimming at V came to 7 bases and at J to 1 base, leaving 12 bases not matched to a gene. This CDR3 is CATSSSGTGWVQETQYF. In nucleotides, the CDR3 is TGTGCCACCAGCAGTTCCGGGACAGGGTGGGTCCAAGAGACCCAGTACTTC.

V gene TRBV19 combines with J gene TRBJ1-2; 8 bases match TRBD1. Trimming cost V 6 bases and J 4 bases; bases outside gene matches: 4. The CDR3 has 13 residues. Germline CDR1 and CDR2: LNHDA and SQIVND (reference sequence). Here the CDR3 DNA reads TGTGCCAGTAGACCTGACAGGGGCTATGGCTACACCTTC. Its protein is CASRPDRGYGYTF.

The V gene is TRBV18, the J gene TRBJ2-4; D might be TRBD1 (5 bases). Germline CDR1 is KGHSH and CDR2 is LQKENI. The CDR3 spans 15 residues. V was pared by 3 bases and J by 2 bases, with 11 bases between. DNA of the CDR3: TGTGCCAGCTCACCCCCAGGGTCGTCCAAAAACATTCAGTACTTC. It specifies CASSPPGSSKNIQYF. Using reference TRBV18 and TRBJ2-4 for the parts outside the CDR3, the full variable domain is NAGVMQNPRHLVRRRGQEARLRCSPMKGHSHVYWYRQLPEEGLKFMVYLQKENIIDESGMPKERFSAEFPKEGPSILRIQQVVRGDSAAYFCASSPPGSSKNIQYFGAGTRLSVL.

V gene TRBV9 combines with J gene TRBJ2-5; 9 nucleotides match TRBD1. CDR1 and CDR2 from the germline V gene are SGDLS and YYNGEE. The V and J ends lost 0 bases and 4 bases, in that order; junction bases with no gene match: 4. The CDR3 contains 15 residues. CDR3 loop: CASSVAGTGLETQYF. The CDR3 coding sequence is TGTGCCAGCAGCGTAGCCGGGACAGGGTTAGAGACCCAGTACTTC.

The J gene is TRBJ1-1, the V gene TRBV14; tentatively, D is TRBD1 (6 bases). The CDR3 is made up of 12 amino acids. The V and J ends lost 4 bases and 10 bases respectively, with 13 bases between them. Germline V CDR1 and CDR2: SGHDN, FVKESK. This CDR3 reads CASSPIQGTAFF. CDR3 in DNA: TGTGCCAGCAGCCCGATACAGGGAACAGCTTTCTTT. Full variable domain (rest looked up from reference TRBV14 and TRBJ1-1): EAGVTQFPSHSVIEKGQTVTLRCDPISGHDNLYWYRRVMGKEIKFLLHFVKESKQDESGMPNNRFLAERTGGTYSTLKVQPAELEDSGVYFCASSPIQGTAFFGQGTRLTVV.

CDR3: CALTTGQLSNQPQHF. DNA of the CDR3: TGTGCCTTAACTACGGGACAGCTAAGCAATCAGCCCCAGCATTTT. The chain is built from TRBV30 and TRBJ1-5; 7 nucleotides match TRBD1. The CDR3 is 15 amino acids. Losses at the gene ends were 7 bases for V and 1 base for J; bases not matched to a gene: 10. Looked up from germline, CDR1 is GTSNPN and CDR2 is SVGIG (reference sequence). The complete variable domain, with remaining parts taken from reference TRBV30 and TRBJ1-5, reads SQTIHQWPATLVQPVGSPLSLECTVEGTSNPNLYWYRQAAGRGLQLLFYSVGIGQISSEVPQNLSASRPQDRQFILSSKKLLLSDSGFYLCALTTGQLSNQPQHFGDGTRLSIL.

This rearrangement joins TRBV2 to TRBJ2-4; D is possibly TRBD2 (6 bases). With 5 bases removed from V and 8 bases from J, the gap between germline ends came to 16 bases. The CDR3 spans 14 residues. Per the germline V gene, CDR1 is SNHLY and CDR2 is FYNNEI. CDR3 in amino acids: CASSQEKRAHIQYF. In DNA form, the CDR3 reads TGTGCCAGCAGTCAAGAGAAGCGGGCCCACATTCAGTACTTC.

This chain uses TRBV30 with TRBJ1-1, with TRBD1 matching 7 bases. V was pared by 7 bases and J by 1 base, with 6 bases of the junction left unmatched. Germline loops: CDR1 GTSNPN, CDR2 SVGIG (reference sequence). This CDR3 region has 13 residues. In DNA form, the CDR3 reads TGTGCCTTAAACAGGGGAAGGAACACTGAAGCTTTCTTT. Amino acids: CALNRGRNTEAFF.

V gene TRBV6-5 combines with J gene TRBJ2-2; 9 positions match TRBD1. CDR3 size: 14 residues. Germline assignment: CDR1 MNHEY and CDR2 SVGAGI. V lost 9 bases to trimming and J lost 3 bases; unmatched junction nucleotides: 5. The CDR3 DNA is TGTGCCAGTTCCCGGACAGGGGACACCGGGGAGCTGTTTTTT. Amino acids: CASSRTGDTGELFF.

This rearrangement joins TRBV5-1 to TRBJ1-2; perhaps TRBD1 as D (5 bases). Trimming stripped 1 base from V and 4 bases from J, with 11 bases between. The CDR3 is 14 residues long. Germline values: CDR1 SGHRS, CDR2 YFSETQ. DNA of the CDR3: TGCGCCAGCAGCTTGTTCGACCAGGGCTATGGCTACACCTTC. Translation: CASSLFDQGYGYTF.